This note documents a single TCR beta chain sequence. Antigen unknown. The data belong to a study of T cell clones after liver transplantation. Study at large: Patients counted as tolerant after at least one year off all immunosuppression, enzymes not exceeding twice normal. Broader study findings: Migration into the graft, not deletion, may explain lost graft donor-reactive T cells.

The repertoire was sequenced with immunoSEQ multiplex PCR; TCRdb's copy has only in-frame clones and lacks some. The top ten hold 0.65% to 0.85% of the sample, which has approximately 75,000 clones, 75% to 85% seen once. Sequenced material: CD4+ T cells from blood, taken 12 months after liver transplant. This sequence originates from a human patient who received a liver transplant. Some T cells may be the graft donor's.

The chain's CDR3 is CASGWTEAFF. Here the CDR3 DNA reads TGTGCCAGCGGTTGGACTGAAGCTTTCTTT. This rearrangement joins TRBV6-5 to TRBJ1-1; D is ambiguous. The length of the CDR3 is 10 residues. The germline V and J ends were trimmed by 8 bases and 5 bases, with 6 bases remaining between them. In germline, CDR1 is MNHEY, CDR2 SVGAGI.